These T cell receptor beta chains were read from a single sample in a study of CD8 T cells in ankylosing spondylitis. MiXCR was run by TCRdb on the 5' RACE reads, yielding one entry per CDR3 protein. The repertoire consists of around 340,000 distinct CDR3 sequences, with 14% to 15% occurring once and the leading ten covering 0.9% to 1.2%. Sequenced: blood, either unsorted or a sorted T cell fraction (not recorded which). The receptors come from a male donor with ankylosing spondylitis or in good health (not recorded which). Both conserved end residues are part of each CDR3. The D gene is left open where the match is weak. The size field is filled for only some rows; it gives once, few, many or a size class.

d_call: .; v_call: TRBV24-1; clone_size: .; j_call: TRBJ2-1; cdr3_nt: TGTGCCACCAGTGATCCCGCTGGGTCCTACAATGAGCAGTTCTTC; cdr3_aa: CATSDPAGSYNEQFF
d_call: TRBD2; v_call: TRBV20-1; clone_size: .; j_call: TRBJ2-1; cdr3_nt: TGCAGTGCGCCAACTAGCGGGAGAGCGTTCAATGAGCAGTTCTTC; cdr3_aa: CSAPTSGRAFNEQFF
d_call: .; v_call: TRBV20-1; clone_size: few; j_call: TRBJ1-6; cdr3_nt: TGCAGTGCTAGAGGAGCCCTGAGCTCCTATAATTCACCCCTCCACTTT; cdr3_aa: CSARGALSSYNSPLHF
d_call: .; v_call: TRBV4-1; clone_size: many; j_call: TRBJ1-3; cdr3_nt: TGCGCCAGCAGCCAAGGAGGGACTGGAAACACCATATATTTT; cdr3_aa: CASSQGGTGNTIYF
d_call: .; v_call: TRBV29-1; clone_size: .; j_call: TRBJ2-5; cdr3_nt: TGCAGCGTTGAACATTCTGAAGAGACCCAGTACTTC; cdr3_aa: CSVEHSEETQYF
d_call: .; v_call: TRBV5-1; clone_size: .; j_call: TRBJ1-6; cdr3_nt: TGCGCCAGCAGCTTGAACAGGGCCGATTCACCCCTCCACTTT; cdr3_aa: CASSLNRADSPLHF
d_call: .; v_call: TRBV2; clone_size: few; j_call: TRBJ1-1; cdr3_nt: TGTGCCAGCAGTGAGGGTAACACCTGGGGGACTGAAGCTTTCTTT; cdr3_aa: CASSEGNTWGTEAFF
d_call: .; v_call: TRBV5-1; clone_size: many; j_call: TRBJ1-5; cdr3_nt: TGCGCCAGCAGCTTGGGAAATAGCAATCAGCCCCAGCATTTT; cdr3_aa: CASSLGNSNQPQHF
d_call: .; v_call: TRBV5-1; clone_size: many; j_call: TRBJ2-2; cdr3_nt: TGCGCCAGCAGCCTAAAAGCACGCAGTTATGGGAACACCGGGGAGCTGTTTTTT; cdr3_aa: CASSLKARSYGNTGELFF
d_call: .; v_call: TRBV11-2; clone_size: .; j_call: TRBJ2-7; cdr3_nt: TGTGCCAGCAACCAAGGGGGGTACGAGCAGTACTTC; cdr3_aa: CASNQGGYEQYF
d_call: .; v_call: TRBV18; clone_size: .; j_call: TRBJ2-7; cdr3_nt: TGTGCCAGCTCTTCTCACACTTGGACCGAGCAGTACTTC; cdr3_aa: CASSSHTWTEQYF
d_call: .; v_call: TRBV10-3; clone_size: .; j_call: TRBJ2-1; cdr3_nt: TGTGCCATCAGTGACCGAGGGAACTCCTACAATGAGCAGTTCTTC; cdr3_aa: CAISDRGNSYNEQFF
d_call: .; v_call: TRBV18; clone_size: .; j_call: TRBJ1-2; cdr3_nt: TGTGCCAGCTCACCACCGGGGGGCTTGGGGAATGGCTACACCTTC; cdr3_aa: CASSPPGGLGNGYTF
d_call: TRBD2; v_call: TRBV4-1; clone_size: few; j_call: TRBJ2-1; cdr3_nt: TGCGCCAGCAGCCGTGGAACTAGCGGGGGGGCCAGTGAGCAGTTCTTC; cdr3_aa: CASSRGTSGGASEQFF
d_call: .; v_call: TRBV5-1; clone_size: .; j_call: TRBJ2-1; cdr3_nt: TGCGCCAGCAGCTTGACAGATATCGATGAGCAGTTCTTC; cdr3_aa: CASSLTDIDEQFF
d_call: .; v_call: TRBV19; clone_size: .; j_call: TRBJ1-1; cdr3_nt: TGTGCCAGTAGTTCACGGACCGAGGGCACTGAAGCTTTCTTT; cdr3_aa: CASSSRTEGTEAFF
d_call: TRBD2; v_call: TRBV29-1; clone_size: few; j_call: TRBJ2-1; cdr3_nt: TGCAGCGTTAAGGGGGTAGAGCGGGAGAGGTACAATGAGCAGTTCTTC; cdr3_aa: CSVKGVERERYNEQFF
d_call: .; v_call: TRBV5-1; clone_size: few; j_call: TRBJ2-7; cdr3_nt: TGCGCCAGCAGCTTGGGGGAATATGGAGTGCAACCTACGGAGCAGTACTTC; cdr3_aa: CASSLGEYGVQPTEQYF
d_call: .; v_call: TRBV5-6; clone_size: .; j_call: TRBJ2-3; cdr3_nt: TGTGCCAGCAGCTGGAGGAAGAGCACAGATACGCAGTATTTT; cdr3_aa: CASSWRKSTDTQYF
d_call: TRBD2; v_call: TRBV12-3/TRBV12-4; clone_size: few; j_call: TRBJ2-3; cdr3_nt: TGTGCCAGCAGTTTAGCGGGGACTAGCGGGGTCAGGGCGGATACGCAGTATTTT; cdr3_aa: CASSLAGTSGVRADTQYF
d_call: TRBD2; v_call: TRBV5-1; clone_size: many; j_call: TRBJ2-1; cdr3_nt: TGCGCCAGCAGCTCCTTAGCGGGAGGGCCGGGAAATGAGCAGTTCTTC; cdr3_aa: CASSSLAGGPGNEQFF
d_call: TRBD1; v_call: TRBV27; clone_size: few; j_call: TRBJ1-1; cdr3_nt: TGTGCCAGCAGTTTCTTACAGGGGGCAATGGGTGAAGCTTTCTTT; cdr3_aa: CASSFLQGAMGEAFF
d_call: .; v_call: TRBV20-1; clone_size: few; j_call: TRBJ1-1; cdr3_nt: TGCAGTGCTAGAGTTCCGTTGAACACTGAAGCTTTCTTT; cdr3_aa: CSARVPLNTEAFF
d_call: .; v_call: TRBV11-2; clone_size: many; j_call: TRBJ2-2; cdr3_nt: TGTGCCAGCAGCTCCCTAGGGCTTATTACCGGGGAGCTGTTTTTT; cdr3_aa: CASSSLGLITGELFF
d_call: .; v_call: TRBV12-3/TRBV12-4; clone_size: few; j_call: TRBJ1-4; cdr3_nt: TGTGCCAGCAGTTTCGCCGGGGGGGAGGAAAAACTGTTTTTT; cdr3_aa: CASSFAGGEEKLFF
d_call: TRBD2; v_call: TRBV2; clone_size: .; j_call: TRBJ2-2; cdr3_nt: TGTGCCTGCAGTCAGGGACTAGCGGGGGTACGGAACACCGGGGAGCTGTTTTTT; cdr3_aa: CACSQGLAGVRNTGELFF
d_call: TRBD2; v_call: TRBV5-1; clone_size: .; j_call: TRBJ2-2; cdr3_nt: TGCGCCAGCAGCTCTGGGACTAGCGGAACCGGGGAGCTGTTTTTT; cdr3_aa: CASSSGTSGTGELFF
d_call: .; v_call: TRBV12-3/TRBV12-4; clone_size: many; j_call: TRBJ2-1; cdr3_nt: TGTGCCAGCAGTTTAGCCGGGAGTGAGCAGTTCTTC; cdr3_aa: CASSLAGSEQFF
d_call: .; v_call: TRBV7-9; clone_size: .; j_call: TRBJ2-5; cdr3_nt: TGTGCCAGCAGTTTAGGGGACCGAACGGGACTTCTCTTCCAGTACTTC; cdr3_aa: CASSLGDRTGLLFQYF